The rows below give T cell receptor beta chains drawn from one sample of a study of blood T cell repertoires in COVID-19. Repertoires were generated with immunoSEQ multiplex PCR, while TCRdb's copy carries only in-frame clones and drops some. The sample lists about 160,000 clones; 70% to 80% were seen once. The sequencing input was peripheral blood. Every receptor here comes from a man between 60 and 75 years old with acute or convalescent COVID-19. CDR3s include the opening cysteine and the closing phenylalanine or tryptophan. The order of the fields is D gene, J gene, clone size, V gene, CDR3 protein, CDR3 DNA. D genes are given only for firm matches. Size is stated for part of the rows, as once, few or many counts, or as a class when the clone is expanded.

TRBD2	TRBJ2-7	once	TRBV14	CASSPGLAGGTYEQYF	TGTGCCAGCAGCCCTGGACTAGCGGGGGGGACCTACGAGCAGTACTTC
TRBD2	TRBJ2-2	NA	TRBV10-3	CAIRRTSGGLANTGELFF	TGTGCCATCAGGCGAACTAGCGGGGGGCTCGCGAACACCGGGGAGCTGTTTTTT
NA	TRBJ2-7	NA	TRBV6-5	CASSYGSGAISYEQYF	TGTGCCAGCAGTTACGGGAGCGGTGCGATTTCCTACGAGCAGTACTTC
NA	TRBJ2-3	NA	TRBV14	CASSPGYGFRTDTQYF	TGTGCCAGCAGCCCGGGGTACGGGTTCCGCACAGATACGCAGTATTTT
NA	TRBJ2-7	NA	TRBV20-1	CSVEGVGEQYF	TGCAGTGTTGAGGGGGTAGGGGAGCAGTACTTC
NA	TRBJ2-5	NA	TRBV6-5	CASEYKGFETQYF	TGTGCCAGCGAATACAAGGGGTTTGAGACCCAGTACTTC
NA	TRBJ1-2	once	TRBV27	CASSLTGMANYGYTF	TGTGCCAGCAGTCTGACAGGAATGGCTAACTATGGCTACACCTTC
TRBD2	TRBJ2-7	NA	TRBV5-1	CASSTFSNGGASYEQYF	TGCGCCAGCAGCACTTTTTCTAACGGGGGGGCCTCCTACGAGCAGTACTTC
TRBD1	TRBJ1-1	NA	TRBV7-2	CASSHRLTGGITEAFF	TGTGCCAGCAGCCACAGGCTAACAGGGGGGATCACTGAAGCTTTCTTT
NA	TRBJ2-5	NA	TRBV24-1	CATSAKEYETQYF	TGTGCCACCAGTGCTAAGGAGTACGAGACCCAGTACTTC
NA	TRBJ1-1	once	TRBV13	CASSPRGANTEAFF	TGTGCCAGCAGCCCTCGGGGGGCGAACACTGAAGCTTTCTTT
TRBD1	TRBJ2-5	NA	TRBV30	CAWTRTGKETQYF	TGTGCCTGGACGCGGACAGGGAAAGAGACCCAGTACTTC